One sample yielded the 17 T cell receptor beta chains listed below, sequenced in a study of blood T cell repertoires in COVID-19 (dated by TCRdb to between 2020 and 2021). The protocol used for the library was the immunoSEQ multiplex PCR assay. TCRdb's version of the immuneACCESS table is confined to in-frame rearrangements and falls short of the full clone set. An unresolved V gene accounts for under half of the shortfall where checked; the remainder is of unknown origin. A total of some 120,000 clones appear in this sample, approximately 87% of them only once. In total, the top ten clones hold approximately 3.6% of the sample. Sequences were obtained from peripheral blood. Receptors were obtained from a woman aged 55-75 years with acute or convalescent COVID-19.

This clone has only one observation. This chain connects TRBV12-3 or TRBV12-4 to TRBJ2-3, with a possible D match to TRBD2 (6 bases). This CDR3 spans 13 amino acids. V shed 6 bases and J shed 2 bases, with 9 bases lying between them. CDR3 protein: CASRRDFTDTQYF. In DNA, the CDR3 is TGTGCCAGCAGGCGGGACTTCACAGATACGCAGTATTTT.

The rearrangement links TRBV15 to TRBJ1-3; D not certain. Trimming removed 1 base at V and 7 bases at J, with 14 bases between. Germline CDR1 and CDR2: LNHNV and YYDKDF (reference sequence). The CDR3 runs 15 residues. This chain's CDR3 is CATSRATPAGNTIYF. In nucleotides, the CDR3 is TGTGCCACCAGCAGAGCAACCCCGGCAGGCAACACCATATATTTT.

V is TRBV11-2 and J is TRBJ2-3; tentative D call: TRBD2 (6 bases). The CDR3 covers 14 residues. Trimming stripped 3 bases from V and 2 bases from J, with 9 bases between. Germline CDR1 is SGHAT and CDR2 is FQNNGV. The CDR3 reads CASSFSGHTDTQYF. DNA for the CDR3: TGTGCCAGCAGCTTTAGCGGCCACACAGATACGCAGTATTTT.

The chain combines TRBV20-1 with TRBJ1-5; a weak D match, TRBD1 (6 bases). Germline V CDR1 and CDR2: DFQATT, SNEGSKA (reference sequence). Trimming left V 3 bases short and J 4 bases short, with 13 bases between. The CDR3 contains 14 residues. DNA for the CDR3: TGCAGTGCTAGTAGGGCAGGGGTAAATCAGCCCCAGCATTTT. This gives the protein CSASRAGVNQPQHF.

This chain uses TRBV7-3 with TRBJ2-2; TRBD1 aligns across 8 bases. CDR1 and CDR2 (germline): SGHTA, FQGTGA. CDR3 size: 17 residues. With V trimmed by 2 bases and J by 6 bases, 11 bases remained unmatched. CDR3 in amino acids: CASSLRRETGDAGELFF. Written as DNA, the CDR3 is TGTGCCAGCAGCTTACGAAGGGAGACAGGGGACGCCGGGGAGCTGTTTTTT.

The count of this clone is one. The chain combines TRBV6-5 with TRBJ2-1; a possible D gene is TRBD2 (5 bases). Germline V gives CDR1 MNHEY, CDR2 SVGAGI. The CDR3 is 14 residues long. Trimming cost V 7 bases and J 3 bases, with 13 bases left between them. CDR3 amino acids: CASKEVTVYNEQFF. Written as DNA, the CDR3 is TGTGCCAGCAAGGAGGTGACTGTCTACAATGAGCAGTTCTTC.

The V call is TRBV27, the J call TRBJ2-1; tentative D call: TRBD1 (5 bases). The CDR3 contains 14 residues. Germline CDR1 reads MNHEY; CDR2 reads SMNVEV (reference sequence). The V end was cut by 5 bases, the J end by 6 bases, with 14 bases between. The CDR3 reads CASSDPGRVNEQFF. In nucleotides, the CDR3 is TGTGCCAGCAGTGATCCGGGCAGGGTCAATGAGCAGTTCTTC.

This clone was seen more than once but under ten times. This rearrangement joins TRBV7-3 to TRBJ1-4, with 10 bases aligning to TRBD1. The CDR3 has 15 amino acids. Germline V gene data show CDR1 as SGHTA and CDR2 as FQGTGA. Unmatched junction bases numbered 8, after V lost 5 bases and J lost 8 bases. Here the CDR3 reads CASSPRTGGSEKLFF. The CDR3, as DNA: TGTGCCAGCAGCCCCCGGACAGGGGGGAGCGAAAAACTGTTTTTT.

Comments on this clone: A read error may account for a junction end that differs from germline. The V call is TRBV5-1, the J call TRBJ1-1; D ambiguous. CDR3 length: 8 amino acids. The germline V gene has CDR1 SGHRS and CDR2 YFSETQ. DNA of the CDR3: TGCGCCAGCAGCTGTGAGCGCTTT. Its translation is CASSCERF.

The chain recombines TRBV3-1 (or the pseudogene TRBV3-2) with TRBJ1-2, with D possibly being TRBD1 (6 bases). CDR3 size: 12 residues. Germline assignment: CDR1 LGHDT and CDR2 YNNKEL (reference sequence). Trimming cost V 5 bases and J 5 bases, with 9 bases left between them. CDR3 sequence: CASSGQGYGYTF. CDR3 coding DNA: TGTGCCAGCAGCGGCCAGGGGTATGGCTACACCTTC.

This clone was seen a handful of times. The V and J genes are TRBV3-1 (or the pseudogene TRBV3-2) and TRBJ1-1; 12 bases are a match to TRBD1. Per germline, CDR1 LGHDT and CDR2 YNNKEL (reference sequence). The length of the CDR3 is 13 residues. Unmatched junction bases numbered 3, after V lost 4 bases and J lost 9 bases. CDR3 sequence (DNA): TGTGCCAGCAGCCGGGACAGGGGGCGCAAAGCTTTCTTT. Its translation: CASSRDRGRKAFF.

The chain carries TRBV19 and TRBJ1-1, with D possibly TRBD1 on 6 matching bases. The germline V and J ends were trimmed by 5 bases and 4 bases, with 20 bases remaining between them. CDR1 and CDR2 from the germline V gene are LNHDA and SQIVND (reference sequence). The CDR3 spans 16 residues. The CDR3 DNA is TGTGCCAGTAGTTTACAGGGCCGGGTTACCGGCACTGAAGCTTTCTTT. This sequence encodes CASSLQGRVTGTEAFF.

The J gene is TRBJ2-7, the V gene TRBV5-1; D possibly corresponds to TRBD2 (6 bases). From germline, CDR1 is SGHRS and CDR2 YFSETQ. The V and J ends lost 5 bases and 2 bases respectively, with 11 bases between them. The length of the CDR3 is 13 residues. The CDR3 DNA reads as TGCGCCAGCAGAAGGGAGGCTACCTACGAGCAGTACTTC. Amino acids: CASRREATYEQYF.

In this sample, this clone turned up once. This chain joins TRBV19 and TRBJ1-4; D call uncertain. V was shortened by 3 bases and J by 5 bases, with 16 bases between the two germline ends. Germline values: CDR1 LNHDA, CDR2 SQIVND (reference sequence). The CDR3 extends over 16 amino acids. The CDR3 loop reads CASSMSLGSHNEKLFF. The DNA of the CDR3 is TGTGCCAGTAGTATGAGTCTCGGGAGCCACAATGAAAAACTGTTTTTT.

The J gene is TRBJ2-5, the V gene TRBV5-4, with D hard to call. Trimming shortened V by 0 bases and J by 5 bases, and 14 bases separated the two germline ends. The CDR3 sequence is 15 residues long. Germline V lookup: CDR1 SGHNT, CDR2 YYREEE (reference sequence). The CDR3 sequence is CASSLEPYVGETQYF. CDR3 bases: TGTGCCAGCAGCTTGGAGCCGTATGTCGGGGAGACCCAGTACTTC.

The V and J genes are TRBV3-1 (or the pseudogene TRBV3-2) and TRBJ1-5, with a tentative D call TRBD1 (6 bases). The CDR3 has 14 amino acids. Germline values: CDR1 LGHDT, CDR2 YNNKEL (reference sequence). Trimming removed 7 bases at V and 6 bases at J, with 16 bases between. CDR3 DNA sequence: TGTGCCAGCACCGCGGGGGGCAGCGGTCAGCCCCAGCATTTT. This translates into CASTAGGSGQPQHF.

The chain is built from TRBV6-5 and TRBJ1-5; D is possibly TRBD1 (6 bases). This CDR3 region has 14 residues. The V and J ends lost 4 bases and 2 bases respectively, with 9 bases between them. Germline CDR1 MNHEY, CDR2 SVGAGI. CDR3 residues: CASSLTGRNQPQHF. The CDR3 coding sequence is TGTGCCAGCAGTTTAACAGGGCGCAATCAGCCCCAGCATTTT.